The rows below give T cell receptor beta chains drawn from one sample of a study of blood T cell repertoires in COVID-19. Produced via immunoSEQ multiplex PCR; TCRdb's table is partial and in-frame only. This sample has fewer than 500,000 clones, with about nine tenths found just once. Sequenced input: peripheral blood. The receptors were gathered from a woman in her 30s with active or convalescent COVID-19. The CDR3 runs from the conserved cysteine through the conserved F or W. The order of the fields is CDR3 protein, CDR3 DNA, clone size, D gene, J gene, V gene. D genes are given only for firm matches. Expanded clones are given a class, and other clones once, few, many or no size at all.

CDR3 protein: CASSTLAGGNYEQYF
CDR3 DNA: TGTGCCAGTAGTACTTTAGCGGGGGGGAACTACGAGCAGTACTTC
clone size: -
D gene: TRBD2
J gene: TRBJ2-7
V gene: TRBV19

CDR3 protein: CASSPGQGLGNIQYF
CDR3 DNA: TGTGCCAGCAGCCCCGGACAGGGTCTGGGAAACATTCAGTACTTC
clone size: -
D gene: TRBD1
J gene: TRBJ2-4
V gene: TRBV7-9

CDR3 protein: CASSKFLSRLTYEQYF
CDR3 DNA: TGTGCCAGCAGCAAATTTTTATCCAGGCTAACCTACGAGCAGTACTTC
clone size: -
D gene: -
J gene: TRBJ2-7
V gene: TRBV21-1

CDR3 protein: CASNGQTTSNQPQHF
CDR3 DNA: TGTGCCAGCAACGGACAGACGACGAGCAATCAGCCCCAGCATTTT
clone size: once
D gene: -
J gene: TRBJ1-5
V gene: TRBV6-5

CDR3 protein: CASSRTGGYSNQPQHF
CDR3 DNA: TGTGCCAGTAGCCGGACAGGGGGTTATAGCAATCAGCCCCAGCATTTT
clone size: -
D gene: TRBD1
J gene: TRBJ1-5
V gene: TRBV19

CDR3 protein: CAWSVARNQPQHF
CDR3 DNA: TGTGCCTGGAGTGTCGCGAGGAATCAGCCCCAGCATTTT
clone size: -
D gene: -
J gene: TRBJ1-5
V gene: TRBV30

CDR3 protein: CASSRLAGGPGEQYF
CDR3 DNA: TGTGCCAGCAGCCGACTAGCGGGAGGGCCAGGCGAGCAGTACTTC
clone size: -
D gene: TRBD2
J gene: TRBJ2-7
V gene: TRBV5-5

CDR3 protein: CASSIRGVEEAFF
CDR3 DNA: TGTGCCAGCAGCATTCGGGGGGTAGAGGAAGCTTTCTTT
clone size: -
D gene: -
J gene: TRBJ1-1
V gene: TRBV27

CDR3 protein: CASSLTGGISNEQFF
CDR3 DNA: TGTGCCAGCAGCCTGACAGGGGGCATCAGCAATGAGCAGTTCTTC
clone size: -
D gene: TRBD1
J gene: TRBJ2-1
V gene: TRBV6-5

CDR3 protein: CASSLVYRDRVNYGYTF
CDR3 DNA: TGTGCCAGCAGTTTAGTATACCGGGACAGGGTAAACTATGGCTACACCTTC
clone size: few
D gene: TRBD1
J gene: TRBJ1-2
V gene: TRBV27

CDR3 protein: CASRFQRATEAFF
CDR3 DNA: TGCGCCAGCAGGTTCCAGAGGGCCACTGAAGCTTTCTTT
clone size: -
D gene: -
J gene: TRBJ1-1
V gene: TRBV5-1

CDR3 protein: CASSLRSGYGYTF
CDR3 DNA: TGTGCCAGCAGCCTTAGATCAGGGTATGGCTACACCTTC
clone size: few
D gene: -
J gene: TRBJ1-2
V gene: TRBV6-6

CDR3 protein: CASSISLAGGSDEQYF
CDR3 DNA: TGTGCCAGTAGTATTTCGCTAGCGGGAGGTAGCGACGAGCAGTACTTC
clone size: -
D gene: TRBD2
J gene: TRBJ2-7
V gene: TRBV19

CDR3 protein: CASSQGGLTTTDTQYF
CDR3 DNA: TGCGCCAGCAGCCAAGGAGGGCTTACTACCACAGATACGCAGTATTTT
clone size: once
D gene: -
J gene: TRBJ2-3
V gene: TRBV4-1

CDR3 protein: CSVARGASGGAATETQYF
CDR3 DNA: TGCAGCGTTGCTCGCGGGGCTAGCGGGGGGGCGGCGACGGAGACCCAGTACTTC
clone size: -
D gene: TRBD2
J gene: TRBJ2-5
V gene: TRBV29-1

CDR3 protein: CASTLMLAAHTGELFF
CDR3 DNA: TGTGCCAGTACCCTCATGCTAGCGGCCCACACCGGGGAGCTGTTTTTT
clone size: -
D gene: TRBD2
J gene: TRBJ2-2
V gene: TRBV19

CDR3 protein: CSVLTGESYEQYF
CDR3 DNA: TGCAGCGTCCTAACAGGGGAATCCTACGAGCAGTACTTC
clone size: -
D gene: TRBD1
J gene: TRBJ2-7
V gene: TRBV29-1

CDR3 protein: CASSIQTVTGDLHEQYF
CDR3 DNA: TGTGCCAGTAGTATACAAACAGTGACAGGGGACCTCCACGAGCAGTACTTC
clone size: -
D gene: TRBD1
J gene: TRBJ2-7
V gene: TRBV19

CDR3 protein: CASSQRVNTEAFF
CDR3 DNA: TGTGCCAGCAGCCAGCGCGTGAACACTGAAGCTTTCTTT
clone size: -
D gene: -
J gene: TRBJ1-1
V gene: TRBV5-6

CDR3 protein: CASSQVTVAGKRYNEQFF
CDR3 DNA: TGCGCCAGCAGCCAAGTCACGGTAGCGGGAAAGAGGTACAATGAGCAGTTCTTC
clone size: -
D gene: TRBD2
J gene: TRBJ2-1
V gene: TRBV4-1

CDR3 protein: CASSVPGQGGLNYGYTF
CDR3 DNA: TGTGCCAGCAGCGTGCCGGGACAGGGGGGCCTAAACTATGGCTACACCTTC
clone size: -
D gene: TRBD1
J gene: TRBJ1-2
V gene: TRBV7-8

CDR3 protein: CASSPGRSSYNEQFF
CDR3 DNA: TGTGCCAGCTCACCAGGTCGGAGCTCCTACAATGAGCAGTTCTTC
clone size: -
D gene: -
J gene: TRBJ2-1
V gene: TRBV18